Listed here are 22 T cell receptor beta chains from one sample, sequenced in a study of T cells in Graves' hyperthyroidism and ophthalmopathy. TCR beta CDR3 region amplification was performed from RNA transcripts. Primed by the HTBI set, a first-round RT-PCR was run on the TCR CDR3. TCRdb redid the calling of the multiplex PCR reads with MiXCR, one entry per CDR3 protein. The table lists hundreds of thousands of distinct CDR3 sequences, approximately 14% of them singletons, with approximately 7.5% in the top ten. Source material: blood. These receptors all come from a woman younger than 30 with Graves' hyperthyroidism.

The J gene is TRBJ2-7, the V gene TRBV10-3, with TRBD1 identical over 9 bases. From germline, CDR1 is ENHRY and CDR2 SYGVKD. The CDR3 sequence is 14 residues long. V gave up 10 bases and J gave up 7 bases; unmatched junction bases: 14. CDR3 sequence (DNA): TGTGCCACGAGTAAAATTACAGGGGGCGGGGAGCAGTACTTC. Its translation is CATSKITGGGEQYF.

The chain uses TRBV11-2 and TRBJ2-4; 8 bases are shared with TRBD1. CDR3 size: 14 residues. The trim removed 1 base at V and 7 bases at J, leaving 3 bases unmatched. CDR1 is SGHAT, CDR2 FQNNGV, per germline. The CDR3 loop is CASSLVRGLNIQYF. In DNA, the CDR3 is TGTGCCAGCAGCTTAGTCAGGGGGCTGAACATTCAGTACTTC.

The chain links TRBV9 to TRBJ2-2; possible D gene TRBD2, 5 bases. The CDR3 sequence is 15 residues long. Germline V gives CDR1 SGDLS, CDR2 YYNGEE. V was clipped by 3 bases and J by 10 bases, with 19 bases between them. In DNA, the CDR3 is TGTGCCAGCAGCGGACGTGGCGGGTCCCCGCAGGAGCTGTTTTTT. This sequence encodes CASSGRGGSPQELFF.

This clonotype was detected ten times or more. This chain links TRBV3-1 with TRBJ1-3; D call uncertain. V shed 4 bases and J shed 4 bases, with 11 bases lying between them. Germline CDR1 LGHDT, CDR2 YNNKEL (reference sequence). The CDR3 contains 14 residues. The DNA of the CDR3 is TGTGCCAGCAGCCGCGGAATGGACGGAAACACCATATATTTT. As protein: CASSRGMDGNTIYF.

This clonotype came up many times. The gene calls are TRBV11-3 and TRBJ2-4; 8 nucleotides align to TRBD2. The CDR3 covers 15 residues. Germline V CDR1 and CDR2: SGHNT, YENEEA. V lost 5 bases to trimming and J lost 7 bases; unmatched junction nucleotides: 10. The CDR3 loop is CASSPGGGPGNIQYF. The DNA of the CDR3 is TGTGCCAGCAGCCCCGGGGGGGGGCCGGGGAACATTCAGTACTTC.

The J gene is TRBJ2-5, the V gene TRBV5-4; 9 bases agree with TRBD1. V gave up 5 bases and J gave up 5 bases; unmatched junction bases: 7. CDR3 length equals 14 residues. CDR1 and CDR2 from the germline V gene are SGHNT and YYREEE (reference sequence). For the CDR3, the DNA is TGTGCCAGCAGGGACACAGGGGGCCGGGAGACCCAGTACTTC. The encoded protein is CASRDTGGRETQYF.

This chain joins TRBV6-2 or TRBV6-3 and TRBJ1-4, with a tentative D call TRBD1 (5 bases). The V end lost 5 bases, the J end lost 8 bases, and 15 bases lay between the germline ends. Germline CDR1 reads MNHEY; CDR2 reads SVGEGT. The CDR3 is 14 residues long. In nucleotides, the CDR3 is TGTGCCAGCAGTGACGGACGGGGGTGGGAAAAACTGTTTTTT. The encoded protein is CASSDGRGWEKLFF.

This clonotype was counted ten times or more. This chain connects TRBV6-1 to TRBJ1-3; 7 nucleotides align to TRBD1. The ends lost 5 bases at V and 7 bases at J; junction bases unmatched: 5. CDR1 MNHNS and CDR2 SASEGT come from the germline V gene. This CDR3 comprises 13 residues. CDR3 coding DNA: TGTGCCAGCAGTACACAGGGGAGGAACACCATATATTTT. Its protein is CASSTQGRNTIYF.

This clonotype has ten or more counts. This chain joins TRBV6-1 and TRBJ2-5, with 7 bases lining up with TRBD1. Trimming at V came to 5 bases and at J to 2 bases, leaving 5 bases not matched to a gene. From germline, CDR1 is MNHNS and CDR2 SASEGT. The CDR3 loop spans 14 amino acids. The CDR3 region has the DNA TGTGCCAGCAGTTCCTTCAGGGGGCAAGAGACCCAGTACTTC. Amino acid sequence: CASSSFRGQETQYF.

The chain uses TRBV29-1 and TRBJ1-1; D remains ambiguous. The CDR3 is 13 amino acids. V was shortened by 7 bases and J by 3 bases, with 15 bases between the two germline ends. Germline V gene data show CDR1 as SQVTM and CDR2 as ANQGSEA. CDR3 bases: TGCAGCGCATGCACAATGGAGGACACTGAAGCTTTCTTT. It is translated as CSACTMEDTEAFF.

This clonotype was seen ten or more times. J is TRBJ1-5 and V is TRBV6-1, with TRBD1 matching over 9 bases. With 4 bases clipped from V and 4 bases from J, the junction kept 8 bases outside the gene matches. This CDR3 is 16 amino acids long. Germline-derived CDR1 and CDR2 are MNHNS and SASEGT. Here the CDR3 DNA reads TGTGCCAGCAGTGCAACCTCCGGGACAGGGAATCAGCCCCAGCATTTT. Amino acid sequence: CASSATSGTGNQPQHF.

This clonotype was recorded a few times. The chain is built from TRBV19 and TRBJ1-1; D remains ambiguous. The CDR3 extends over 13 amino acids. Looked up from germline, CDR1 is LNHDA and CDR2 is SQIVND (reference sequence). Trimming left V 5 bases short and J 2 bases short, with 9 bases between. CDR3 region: CASSLIGNTEAFF. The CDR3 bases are TGTGCCAGTAGTTTGATAGGTAACACTGAAGCTTTCTTT.

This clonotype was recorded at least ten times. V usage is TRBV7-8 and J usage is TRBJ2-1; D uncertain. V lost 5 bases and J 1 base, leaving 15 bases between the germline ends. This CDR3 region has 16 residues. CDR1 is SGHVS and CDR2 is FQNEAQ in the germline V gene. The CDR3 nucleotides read TGTGCCAGCAGCGCCCGTCTGGCCCGATCCTACAATGAGCAGTTCTTC. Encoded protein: CASSARLARSYNEQFF.

This CDR3 reads CASSLAGGRAANEQFF. CDR3 DNA sequence: TGTGCCAGCAGCTTAGCCGGCGGGAGGGCCGCGAATGAGCAGTTCTTC. This sequence joins TRBV7-2 and TRBJ2-1; 9 bases fit TRBD2. Germline values: CDR1 SGHTA, CDR2 FQGNSA. This CDR3 region has 16 residues. Trimming removed 0 bases from V and 7 bases from J; junction bases left unmatched: 7.

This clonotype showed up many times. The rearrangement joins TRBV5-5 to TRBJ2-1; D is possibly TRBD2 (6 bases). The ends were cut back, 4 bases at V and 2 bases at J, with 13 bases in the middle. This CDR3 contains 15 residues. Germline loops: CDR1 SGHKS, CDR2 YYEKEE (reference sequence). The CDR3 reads CASSHDWGAYNEQFF. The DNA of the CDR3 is TGTGCCAGCAGCCATGACTGGGGGGCCTACAATGAGCAGTTCTTC.

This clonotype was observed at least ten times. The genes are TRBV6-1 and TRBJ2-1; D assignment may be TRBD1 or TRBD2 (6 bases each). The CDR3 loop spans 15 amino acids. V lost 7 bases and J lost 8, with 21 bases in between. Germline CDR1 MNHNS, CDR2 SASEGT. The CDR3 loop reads CASNKVGGQGDEQFF. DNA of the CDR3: TGTGCCAGCAACAAGGTCGGGGGCCAAGGGGATGAGCAGTTCTTC.

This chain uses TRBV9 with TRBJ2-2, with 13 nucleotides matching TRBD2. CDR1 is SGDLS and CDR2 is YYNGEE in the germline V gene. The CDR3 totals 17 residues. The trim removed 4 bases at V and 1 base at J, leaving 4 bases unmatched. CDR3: CASSFRTSGRNTGELFF. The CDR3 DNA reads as TGTGCCAGCAGCTTCCGGACTAGCGGGAGGAACACCGGGGAGCTGTTTTTT.

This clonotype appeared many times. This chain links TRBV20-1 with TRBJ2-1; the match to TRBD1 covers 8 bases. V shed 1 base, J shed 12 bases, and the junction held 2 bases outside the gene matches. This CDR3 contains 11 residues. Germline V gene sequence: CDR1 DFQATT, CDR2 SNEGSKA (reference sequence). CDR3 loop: CSARVGQGQFF. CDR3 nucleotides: TGCAGTGCTAGAGTTGGACAGGGGCAGTTCTTC.

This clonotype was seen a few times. The CDR3 nucleotides are TGTGCCTGGAGTGTACGAGGACAGATAGGTCAGCCCCAGCATTTT. This encodes CAWSVRGQIGQPQHF. V is TRBV30 and J is TRBJ1-5, with TRBD1 as a possible D gene (6 bases). V was shortened by 0 bases and J by 6 bases, with 15 bases between the two germline ends. The germline V gene has CDR1 GTSNPN and CDR2 SVGIG (reference sequence). There are 15 residues in the CDR3.

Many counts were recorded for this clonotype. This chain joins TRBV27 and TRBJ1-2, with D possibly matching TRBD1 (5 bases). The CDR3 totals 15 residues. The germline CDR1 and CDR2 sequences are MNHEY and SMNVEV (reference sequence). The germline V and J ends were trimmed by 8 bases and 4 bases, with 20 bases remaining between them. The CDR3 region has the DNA TGTGCCAGCGGGGAGGCAGGGAGGTTCCTCTATGGCTACACCTTC. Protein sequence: CASGEAGRFLYGYTF.

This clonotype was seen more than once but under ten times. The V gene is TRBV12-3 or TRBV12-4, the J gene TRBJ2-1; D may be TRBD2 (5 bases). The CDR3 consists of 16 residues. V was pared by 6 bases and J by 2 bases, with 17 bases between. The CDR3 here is CASSTGAELTYNEQFF. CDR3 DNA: TGTGCCAGCAGCACCGGAGCGGAGCTAACCTACAATGAGCAGTTCTTC.

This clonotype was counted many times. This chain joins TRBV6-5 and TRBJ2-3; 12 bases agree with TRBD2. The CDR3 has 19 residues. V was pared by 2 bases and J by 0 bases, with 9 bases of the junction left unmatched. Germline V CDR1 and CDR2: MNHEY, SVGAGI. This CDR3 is CASSYHPPTSGRSTDTQYF. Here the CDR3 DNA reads TGTGCCAGCAGTTACCACCCCCCCACTAGCGGGAGGAGCACAGATACGCAGTATTTT.